This TCR beta chain was captured by sequencing in a study of T cells expressing NK-cell markers. The wider study: Obtained from sorted CD3+CD56+NKG2C+, CD3+CD56+NKG2C- and CD3+CD56-NKG2C+ T cells were the TCR beta repertoires. In the group of eight sequenced donors, seven were HCMV-seropositive and one was seronegative.

UMIs were included in TCR beta cDNA generated by 5'RACE template switching. TCRdb reprocessed the 5' RACE reads and stores each CDR3 protein as one record, lacking DNA. The sample has about 550,000 distinct CDR3 sequences. Findings of the study overall: The leading position in the CD3+CD56-NKG2C+ fraction of several donors also went to these clonotypes.

As concerns this clonotype: Antigen specificity is unknown.

This CDR3 spans 12 amino acids. Germline CDR1 is SGHTA and CDR2 is FQGNSA. Sequenced sample: blood T cells: a sorted CD56 or NKG2C T cell subset, CD4+ or CD8+ T cells, or bulk PBMC T cells (not recorded which). The genes are TRBV7-2 and TRBJ2-3. The sequence was obtained from a man between 18 and 29 years old in good health. This CDR3 is CASGRNEVSQYF.